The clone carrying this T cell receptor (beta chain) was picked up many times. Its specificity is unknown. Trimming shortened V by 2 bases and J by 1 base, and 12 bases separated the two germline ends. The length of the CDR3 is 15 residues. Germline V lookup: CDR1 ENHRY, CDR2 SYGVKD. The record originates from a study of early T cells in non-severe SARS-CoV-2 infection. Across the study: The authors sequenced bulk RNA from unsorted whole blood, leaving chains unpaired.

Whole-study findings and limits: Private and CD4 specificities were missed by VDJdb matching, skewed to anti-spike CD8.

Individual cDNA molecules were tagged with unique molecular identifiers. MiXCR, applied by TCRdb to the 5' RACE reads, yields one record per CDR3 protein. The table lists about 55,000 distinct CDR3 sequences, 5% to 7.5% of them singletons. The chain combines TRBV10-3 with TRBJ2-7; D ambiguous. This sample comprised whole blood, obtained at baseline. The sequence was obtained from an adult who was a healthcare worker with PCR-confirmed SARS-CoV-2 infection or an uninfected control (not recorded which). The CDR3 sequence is CAISESQELSYEQYF. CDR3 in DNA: TGTGCCATCAGTGAGAGCCAAGAACTGTCCTACGAGCAGTACTTC.